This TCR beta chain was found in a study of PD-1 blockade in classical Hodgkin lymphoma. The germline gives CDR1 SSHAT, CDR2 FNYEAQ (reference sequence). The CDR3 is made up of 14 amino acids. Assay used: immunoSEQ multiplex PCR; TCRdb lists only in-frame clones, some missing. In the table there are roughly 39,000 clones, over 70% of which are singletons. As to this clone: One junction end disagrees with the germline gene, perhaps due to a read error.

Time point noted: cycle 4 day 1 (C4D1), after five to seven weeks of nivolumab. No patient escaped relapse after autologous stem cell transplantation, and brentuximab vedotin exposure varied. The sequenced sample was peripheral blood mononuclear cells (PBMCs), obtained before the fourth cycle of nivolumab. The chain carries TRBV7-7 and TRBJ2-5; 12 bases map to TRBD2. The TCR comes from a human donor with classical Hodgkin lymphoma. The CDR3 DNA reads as TGTGCTAGCAGCCCTAGCGGGGGGGCCGAGACCCAGTACTTC. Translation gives CASSPSGGAETQYF. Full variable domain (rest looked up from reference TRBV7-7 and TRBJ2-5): GAGVSQSPRYKVTKRGQDVTLRCDPISSHATLYWYQQALGQGPEFLTYFNYEAQPDKSGLPSDRFSAERPEGSISTLTIQRTEQRDSAMYRCASSPSGGAETQYFGPGTRLLVL.